The entry that follows covers one T cell receptor (beta chain) sequence. Its cognate antigen is unknown. The record originates from a study of metastatic and nonmetastatic thyroid tumors. Study at large: Where malignant and benign thyroid patients were concerned, repertoires were compared across blood and tumor or nodule tissue.

There were no patients who had received any treatment before thyroid surgery. Per germline, CDR1 SGHRS and CDR2 YFSETQ. The CDR3 length is 16 residues. V was trimmed by 4 bases and J by 1 base, leaving 18 bases between them. Methods used by the authors: Construction of a distant-metastasis classifier for papillary thyroid cancer relied on CDR3 differences across clinicopathological groups. Through MiXCR, TCRdb re-clonotyped the PCR reads. TCRdb assigned the V and J calls; the authors' analysis was not used. Among thousands of clones, about 45% were seen once, and the ten largest hold about 35%. Study conclusions and caveats: Reports indicated that malignant thyroid tumors showed significantly higher TCR beta diversity than benign nodules did, in blood and tumor.

The clonotype comes from a male donor with papillary thyroid cancer or a benign thyroid nodule (not recorded which). Some clones in this sample may be carry-over from other donors' samples. Sample: tumor tissue. This rearrangement joins TRBV5-1 to TRBJ2-7, with a tentative D call TRBD1 (6 bases). In DNA, the CDR3 is TGCGCCAGCAGCCCCCGATTACGACAGGATTCCTACGAGCAGTACTTC. Amino acid sequence: CASSPRLRQDSYEQYF.